The present T cell receptor (beta chain) was sequenced within a study of blood T cell repertoires in COVID-19. This CDR3 has 14 amino acids. Trimming cost V 3 bases and J 2 bases; bases outside gene matches: 3. Looked up from germline, CDR1 is ENHRY and CDR2 is SYGVKD. Original handling: Amplification from reference gene primers served as the basis for estimated nucleated cell counts. Profiling relied on immunoSEQ multiplex PCR, and the TCRdb table lists in-frame clones only, not all of them. V and J calls and clone size come straight from that table; D and trimming were deduced from the DNA. The sample records some 220,000 clones, 70% to 90% being singletons.

The clonotype originates from a man aged 45-65 years with acute or convalescent COVID-19. Source material: peripheral blood. The rearrangement joins TRBV10-3 to TRBJ2-7; 8 positions agree with TRBD2. The CDR3 DNA sequence: TGTGCCATCAGTGAACGCGGGGGGCCCTACGAGCAGTACTTC. This sequence encodes CAISERGGPYEQYF.